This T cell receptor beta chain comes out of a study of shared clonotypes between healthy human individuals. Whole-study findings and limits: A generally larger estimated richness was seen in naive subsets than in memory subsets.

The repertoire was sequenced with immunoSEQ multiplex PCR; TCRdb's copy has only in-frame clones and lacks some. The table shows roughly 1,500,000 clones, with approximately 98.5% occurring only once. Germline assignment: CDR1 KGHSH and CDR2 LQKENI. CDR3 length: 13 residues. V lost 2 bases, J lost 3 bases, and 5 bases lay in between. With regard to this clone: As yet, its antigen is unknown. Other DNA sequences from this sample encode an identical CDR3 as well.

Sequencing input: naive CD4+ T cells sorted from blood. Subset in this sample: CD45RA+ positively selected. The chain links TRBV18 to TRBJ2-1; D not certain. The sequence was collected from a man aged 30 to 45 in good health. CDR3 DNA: TGTGCCAGCTCACCAGGGCTCTACAATGAGCAGTTCTTC. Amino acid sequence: CASSPGLYNEQFF.